These T cell receptor beta chains were read from a single sample in a study of persistence of HIV-infected CD4 T cells. Antigens of these TCRs are unknown. TCRdb's table, derived via immunoSEQ multiplex PCR, lists solely in-frame clones and lacks some. This sample has 45,000 or so clones, with 85% to 90% found just once. The sequences come from CD4+ T cells sorted from PBMCs after approximately 19-hour stimulation, collected from a patient who received antiretroviral therapy. These receptors all stem from an adult woman with HIV who was CMV-seropositive. Both conserved end residues are part of each CDR3. The order of the fields is clone size, CDR3 length, J gene, V gene, D gene, CDR3 DNA, CDR3 protein. The D gene is left open where the match is weak. Clone size is shown for a subset of rows, as once, few, many or a class of expanded clone.

clone_size: NA
cdr3_length: 16
j_call: TRBJ2-3
v_call: TRBV6-4
d_call: TRBD2
cdr3_nt: TGTGCCAGCAGTGACCGGGGCAGCGGGGGAACAGATACGCAGTATTTT
cdr3_aa: CASSDRGSGGTDTQYF

clone_size: NA
cdr3_length: 13
j_call: TRBJ1-5
v_call: TRBV19
d_call: NA
cdr3_nt: TGTGCCAGTACGGTAGGGGGCAATCAGCCCCAGCATTTT
cdr3_aa: CASTVGGNQPQHF

clone_size: NA
cdr3_length: 14
j_call: TRBJ2-5
v_call: TRBV5-1
d_call: TRBD1
cdr3_nt: TGCGCCAGCAGGACTAGTCAGGGGGCAGAGACCCAGTACTTC
cdr3_aa: CASRTSQGAETQYF

clone_size: once
cdr3_length: 18
j_call: TRBJ1-2
v_call: TRBV4-1
d_call: NA
cdr3_nt: TGCGCCAGCAGCCAAGATACCCTTAAACGGACCGGCCTCTGGGGCTACACCTTC
cdr3_aa: CASSQDTLKRTGLWGYTF

clone_size: NA
cdr3_length: 17
j_call: TRBJ2-5
v_call: TRBV25-1
d_call: NA
cdr3_nt: TGTGCCAGCAGTGAAGGCGGGCGAGCGGGCACCCAAGAGACCCAGTACTTC
cdr3_aa: CASSEGGRAGTQETQYF

clone_size: NA
cdr3_length: 14
j_call: TRBJ2-6
v_call: TRBV27
d_call: NA
cdr3_nt: TGTGCCAGCAGTTCACAGTCTGGGGCCAACGTCCTGACTTTC
cdr3_aa: CASSSQSGANVLTF

clone_size: NA
cdr3_length: 14
j_call: TRBJ2-2
v_call: TRBV19
d_call: NA
cdr3_nt: TGTGCCAGTAGTATCTTGCCGAACACCGGGGAGCTGTTTTTT
cdr3_aa: CASSILPNTGELFF

clone_size: NA
cdr3_length: 13
j_call: TRBJ2-1
v_call: TRBV7-8
d_call: NA
cdr3_nt: TGTGCCAGCAGCTTATACAGGGCCAATGAGCAGTTCTTC
cdr3_aa: CASSLYRANEQFF

clone_size: NA
cdr3_length: 13
j_call: TRBJ1-3
v_call: TRBV24-1
d_call: NA
cdr3_nt: TGTGCCACCAGCAGGGGACCAGGAAACACCATATATTTT
cdr3_aa: CATSRGPGNTIYF

clone_size: NA
cdr3_length: 15
j_call: TRBJ2-1
v_call: TRBV18
d_call: TRBD1
cdr3_nt: TGTGCCAGCTCATCCACAGGGGGCGGAGTAGCTGAGCAGTTCTTC
cdr3_aa: CASSSTGGGVAEQFF

clone_size: once
cdr3_length: 15
j_call: TRBJ1-2
v_call: TRBV27
d_call: NA
cdr3_nt: TGTGCCAGCAGTTTACGGCGGGGGGGTTCTTATGGCTACACCTTC
cdr3_aa: CASSLRRGGSYGYTF

clone_size: NA
cdr3_length: 14
j_call: TRBJ2-5
v_call: TRBV30
d_call: TRBD2
cdr3_nt: TGTGCCTGGAGTGTGGGGGGACTAGCGGAGACCCAGTACTTC
cdr3_aa: CAWSVGGLAETQYF

clone_size: NA
cdr3_length: 17
j_call: TRBJ2-4
v_call: TRBV11-3
d_call: TRBD2
cdr3_nt: TGTGCCAGCAGCTTAGAAAGGCTAGCGGGGTACAAAAACATTCAGTACTTC
cdr3_aa: CASSLERLAGYKNIQYF

clone_size: NA
cdr3_length: 15
j_call: TRBJ2-3
v_call: TRBV14
d_call: NA
cdr3_nt: TGTGCCAGCAGCCATCCGGGATCCCCCACAGATACGCAGTATTTT
cdr3_aa: CASSHPGSPTDTQYF

clone_size: NA
cdr3_length: 13
j_call: TRBJ2-3
v_call: TRBV9
d_call: NA
cdr3_nt: TGTGCCAGCAGCCCCCAAATCTCAGATACGCAGTATTTT
cdr3_aa: CASSPQISDTQYF

clone_size: medium-sized
cdr3_length: 11
j_call: TRBJ1-1
v_call: TRBV20-1
d_call: NA
cdr3_nt: TGCAGTGCTGAGGTTAGGGGTGAAGCTTTCTTT
cdr3_aa: CSAEVRGEAFF

clone_size: NA
cdr3_length: 12
j_call: TRBJ1-1
v_call: TRBV10-1
d_call: NA
cdr3_nt: TGCGCCAGCAGTCGGATAACAGGTGAAGCTTTCTTT
cdr3_aa: CASSRITGEAFF

clone_size: NA
cdr3_length: 14
j_call: TRBJ1-1
v_call: TRBV7-2
d_call: NA
cdr3_nt: TGTGCCAGCAGCTTAACGAGAGAATTGCCTGAAGCTTTCTTT
cdr3_aa: CASSLTRELPEAFF

clone_size: NA
cdr3_length: 14
j_call: TRBJ1-2
v_call: TRBV18
d_call: TRBD1
cdr3_nt: TGTGCCAGCTCCCCGACAGGGGTAAACTATGGCTACACCTTC
cdr3_aa: CASSPTGVNYGYTF

clone_size: few
cdr3_length: 15
j_call: TRBJ1-1
v_call: TRBV5-4
d_call: TRBD1
cdr3_nt: TGTGCCAGCAGCAATCTTGACAGGGAGGACACTGAAGCTTTCTTT
cdr3_aa: CASSNLDREDTEAFF

clone_size: NA
cdr3_length: 14
j_call: TRBJ1-1
v_call: TRBV14
d_call: NA
cdr3_nt: TGTGCCAGCAGCCAAGACAGGGGGAACACTGAAGCTTTCTTT
cdr3_aa: CASSQDRGNTEAFF

clone_size: NA
cdr3_length: 14
j_call: TRBJ1-1
v_call: TRBV7-9
d_call: NA
cdr3_nt: TGTGCCAGCAGCTTAATTGGCAGGGCCGCTGAAGCTTTCTTT
cdr3_aa: CASSLIGRAAEAFF

clone_size: NA
cdr3_length: 14
j_call: TRBJ1-1
v_call: TRBV19
d_call: NA
cdr3_nt: TGTGCCAGTAGTATAGATCTTTTCAACACTGAAGCTTTCTTT
cdr3_aa: CASSIDLFNTEAFF

clone_size: NA
cdr3_length: 18
j_call: TRBJ1-2
v_call: TRBV5-5
d_call: NA
cdr3_nt: TGTGCCAGCAGCTTTACACGGACAACGGCAATTATTAACTATGGCTACACCTTC
cdr3_aa: CASSFTRTTAIINYGYTF

clone_size: NA
cdr3_length: 17
j_call: TRBJ1-3
v_call: TRBV4-1
d_call: TRBD1
cdr3_nt: TGCGCCAGCAGCCAAGATGCAGGGGGGACTTCTGGAAACACCATATATTTT
cdr3_aa: CASSQDAGGTSGNTIYF

clone_size: NA
cdr3_length: 14
j_call: TRBJ1-3
v_call: TRBV28
d_call: TRBD1
cdr3_nt: TGTGCCAGCAGTTCGACAGGGGCTGGAAACACCATATATTTT
cdr3_aa: CASSSTGAGNTIYF

clone_size: NA
cdr3_length: 15
j_call: TRBJ1-1
v_call: TRBV5-1
d_call: NA
cdr3_nt: TGCGCCAGCAGCTCTCAGGCCCCGCGAAACACTGAAGCTTTCTTT
cdr3_aa: CASSSQAPRNTEAFF

clone_size: NA
cdr3_length: 16
j_call: TRBJ1-6
v_call: TRBV5-6
d_call: NA
cdr3_nt: TGTGCCAGCAGCTTGGTTCGCCAGACCTTTAATTCACCCCTCCACTTT
cdr3_aa: CASSLVRQTFNSPLHF

clone_size: NA
cdr3_length: 13
j_call: TRBJ1-4
v_call: TRBV7-2
d_call: NA
cdr3_nt: TGTGCCAGCAGCAATGGACAGCGGGAAAAACTGTTTTTT
cdr3_aa: CASSNGQREKLFF

clone_size: once
cdr3_length: 14
j_call: TRBJ1-4
v_call: TRBV28
d_call: NA
cdr3_nt: TGTGCCAGCAGTTTAGTACAGGCTAATGAAAAACTGTTTTTT
cdr3_aa: CASSLVQANEKLFF

clone_size: NA
cdr3_length: 15
j_call: TRBJ2-7
v_call: TRBV19
d_call: TRBD2
cdr3_nt: TGTGCCAGTAGTGTCGCGGGGGGGGTGTCCGGCGAGCAGTACTTC
cdr3_aa: CASSVAGGVSGEQYF

clone_size: NA
cdr3_length: 13
j_call: TRBJ2-7
v_call: TRBV12-3/TRBV12-4
d_call: TRBD1
cdr3_nt: TGTGCCAGCAGTCCGACAGGGAACTACGAGCAGTACTTC
cdr3_aa: CASSPTGNYEQYF

clone_size: few
cdr3_length: 13
j_call: TRBJ1-5
v_call: TRBV12-3/TRBV12-4
d_call: NA
cdr3_nt: TGTGCCAGCAGCGACGGTAACAATCAGCCCCAGCATTTT
cdr3_aa: CASSDGNNQPQHF

clone_size: NA
cdr3_length: 16
j_call: TRBJ2-5
v_call: TRBV6-2/TRBV6-3
d_call: NA
cdr3_nt: TGTGCCAGCAGTTACTCGAGTATGACGGGGTGGGAGACCCAGTACTTC
cdr3_aa: CASSYSSMTGWETQYF

clone_size: NA
cdr3_length: 14
j_call: TRBJ1-4
v_call: TRBV7-2
d_call: NA
cdr3_nt: TGTGCCAGCAGCTTCGGGGGTGCTAATGAAAAACTGTTTTTT
cdr3_aa: CASSFGGANEKLFF

clone_size: NA
cdr3_length: 14
j_call: TRBJ2-1
v_call: TRBV11-3
d_call: TRBD2
cdr3_nt: TGTGCCAGCAGCCCAGCGGGGCCGCCGGATGAGCAGTTCTTC
cdr3_aa: CASSPAGPPDEQFF

clone_size: NA
cdr3_length: 14
j_call: TRBJ1-4
v_call: TRBV10-3
d_call: NA
cdr3_nt: TGTGCCACCGGGATCGGGACTGTGAATGAAAAACTGTTTTTT
cdr3_aa: CATGIGTVNEKLFF

clone_size: NA
cdr3_length: 15
j_call: TRBJ2-5
v_call: TRBV3-1/TRBV3-2
d_call: NA
cdr3_nt: TGTGCCAGCAGCCAATACTCACAGGGTGGGGAGACCCAGTACTTC
cdr3_aa: CASSQYSQGGETQYF

clone_size: once
cdr3_length: 16
j_call: TRBJ2-5
v_call: TRBV5-1
d_call: NA
cdr3_nt: TGCGCCAGCAGCCCCCAATCGATAGGTTACGGAGAGACCCAGTACTTC
cdr3_aa: CASSPQSIGYGETQYF

clone_size: once
cdr3_length: 16
j_call: TRBJ2-1
v_call: TRBV6-1
d_call: NA
cdr3_nt: TGTGCCAGCAGTGAAGCGGGGGGGACAACCTACAATGAGCAGTTCTTC
cdr3_aa: CASSEAGGTTYNEQFF

clone_size: NA
cdr3_length: 15
j_call: TRBJ1-2
v_call: TRBV5-8
d_call: NA
cdr3_nt: TGTGCCAGCAGCATCACCGGGACTGCCACCTCTGGCTACACCTTC
cdr3_aa: CASSITGTATSGYTF

clone_size: NA
cdr3_length: 16
j_call: TRBJ2-1
v_call: TRBV9
d_call: TRBD1
cdr3_nt: TGTGCCAGCAGCGTACTAGGGGGCGACTCCTACAATGAGCAGTTCTTC
cdr3_aa: CASSVLGGDSYNEQFF

clone_size: NA
cdr3_length: 18
j_call: TRBJ1-6
v_call: TRBV18
d_call: TRBD1
cdr3_nt: TGTGCCAGCTCACCACCAGGACAGGGGCATACCTATAATTCACCCCTCCACTTT
cdr3_aa: CASSPPGQGHTYNSPLHF

clone_size: NA
cdr3_length: 13
j_call: TRBJ1-1
v_call: TRBV11-3
d_call: TRBD1
cdr3_nt: TGTGCCAGCAGTCATCAGGGGGGAGCTGAAGCTTTCTTT
cdr3_aa: CASSHQGGAEAFF

clone_size: NA
cdr3_length: 11
j_call: TRBJ2-5
v_call: TRBV9
d_call: NA
cdr3_nt: TGTGCCAGCAGCGAAAGAGAGACCCAGTACTTC
cdr3_aa: CASSERETQYF

clone_size: NA
cdr3_length: 13
j_call: TRBJ1-5
v_call: TRBV9
d_call: NA
cdr3_nt: TGTGCCAGCAGCGTAGAGCTGGATCAGCCCCAGCATTTT
cdr3_aa: CASSVELDQPQHF

clone_size: NA
cdr3_length: 16
j_call: TRBJ2-7
v_call: TRBV27
d_call: TRBD1
cdr3_nt: TGTGCCAGCAGTTTAGGACCTACAGGGGGCTTCTACGAGCAGTACTTC
cdr3_aa: CASSLGPTGGFYEQYF